What follows is one TCR beta chain and its context. This clonotype was observed a handful of times. Its antigen remains unidentified. The input lacks base qualities; no much larger clone sits a single base away. The data are from a study of T-cell memory formation after mild COVID-19 (dated by TCRdb to 2020 to 2023). The study in broad terms: Most TCR sequence clusters were specific to one of the two donors. In a couple of donors, T-cell clones that expanded and contracted after mild COVID-19 were followed by sequencing TCRalpha and TCRbeta repertoires longitudinally. Two young, previously healthy adult volunteers, one female and one male, were included in the cohort. Broad study findings and their caveats: Some responding clones were found in pre-infection memory, which suggests that pre-existing cross-reactive memory T cells took part in the SARS-CoV-2 response. Contracting CD4+ clones appeared mostly in the CM and EM memory subsets, whereas CD8+ clones were enriched in EMRA. From day 15 to 85, contracting clones showed balanced CD4/CD8 phenotypes, whereas a second wave of clones that expanded from day 15 to 37 leaned towards CD4+. Whether the second-wave clones peaking on day 37 were SARS-CoV-2 specific was not confirmed. Only two mild cases were covered in the study, and larger cohorts including severe cases with pre-infection samples were considered necessary.

PBMCs were isolated by Ficoll-Paque density gradient centrifugation. V was cut back by 4 bases and J by 12 bases, leaving a gap of 10 bases between them. The CDR3 runs 11 residues from the cysteine to the phenylalanine. Only the CDR3 DNA stays, 33 bases, in frame from base 1. Via the germline V gene, CDR1 is SGHDT and CDR2 YYEEEE. Sequencing was performed on an Illumina NovaSeq 6000. TCRalpha and TCRbeta cDNA libraries were built by 5'RACE with constant-segment primers, adding sample barcodes and unique molecular identifiers. Trizol reagent was used to extract RNA from every sample. Amplification of the libraries took two PCR steps, and the second step added a second sample barcode plus Illumina TruSeq adapters. The libraries were sequenced on an Illumina NovaSeq using 2 x 150 bp paired-end reads. The original methods were these. Reads were demultiplexed and collapsed into UMI-guided consensus sequences with migec v1.2.7. Using mixcr v2.1.11, UMI consensuses were aligned to TRA and TRB V and J templates and then assembled into clonotypes. A clonotype was counted as expanded or contracted only when both edgeR and NoisET called the clonotype significant, with the noise models trained on biological replicates. edgeR calls used a false discovery rate-adjusted p below 0.01 and a log2 fold-change threshold of 1. As an exploratory analysis of dynamics, max-normalized trajectories of the 1000 most abundant clonotypes were examined with PCA combined with hierarchical clustering. The CD4 or CD8 phenotype of responding clones was assigned using the separately sequenced CD4+ and CD8+ repertoires. The public sequencing data were trimmed at Q25 with fastp and processed into clonotypes with MiXCR by TCRdb, which kept only in-frame beta chains. Under each unique CDR3 protein, matching rows form one entry showing the most common genes and DNA. It is TCRdb's table, rather than the study itself, that gives the V and J calls and clone size. The sample table records about 470,000 distinct CDR3 sequences; 20% to 25% of these occur just once. Together, the top ten hold around 13% of the sample.

The sequence is built from TRBV5-6 and TRBJ1-4; the D segment could be TRBD1, given 6 matching bases. This receptor was obtained from an adult woman who had mild COVID-19 (a few samples of this study predate the infection). The sample titles of this study are shuffled in the database, so cell type and time point are left out; the donor was told from shared clones. Specimen: PBMCs or a T cell subset sorted from them (not recorded which). The CDR3 protein is CASSQGNELFF. The sequence in DNA is TGTGCCAGCAGCCAGGGGAACGAACTGTTTTTT.